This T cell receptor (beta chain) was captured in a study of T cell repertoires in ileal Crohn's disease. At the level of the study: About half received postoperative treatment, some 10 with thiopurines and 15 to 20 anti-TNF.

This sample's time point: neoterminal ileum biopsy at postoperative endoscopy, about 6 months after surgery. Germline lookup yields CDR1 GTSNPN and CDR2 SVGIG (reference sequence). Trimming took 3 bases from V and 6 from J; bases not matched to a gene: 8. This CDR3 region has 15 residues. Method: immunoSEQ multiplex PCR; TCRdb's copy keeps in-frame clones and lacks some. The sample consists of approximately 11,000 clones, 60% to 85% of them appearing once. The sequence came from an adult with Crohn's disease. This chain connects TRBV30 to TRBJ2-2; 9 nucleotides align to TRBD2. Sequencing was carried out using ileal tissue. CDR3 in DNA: TGTGCCTGGAGCCCCATGCGGGGGGGAGCCGGGGAGCTGTTTTTT. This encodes CAWSPMRGGAGELFF. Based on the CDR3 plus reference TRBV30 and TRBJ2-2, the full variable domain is SQTIHQWPATLVQPVGSPLSLECTVEGTSNPNLYWYRQAAGRGLQLLFYSVGIGQISSEVPQNLSASRPQDRQFILSSKKLLLSDSGFYLCAWSPMRGGAGELFFGEGSRLTVL.